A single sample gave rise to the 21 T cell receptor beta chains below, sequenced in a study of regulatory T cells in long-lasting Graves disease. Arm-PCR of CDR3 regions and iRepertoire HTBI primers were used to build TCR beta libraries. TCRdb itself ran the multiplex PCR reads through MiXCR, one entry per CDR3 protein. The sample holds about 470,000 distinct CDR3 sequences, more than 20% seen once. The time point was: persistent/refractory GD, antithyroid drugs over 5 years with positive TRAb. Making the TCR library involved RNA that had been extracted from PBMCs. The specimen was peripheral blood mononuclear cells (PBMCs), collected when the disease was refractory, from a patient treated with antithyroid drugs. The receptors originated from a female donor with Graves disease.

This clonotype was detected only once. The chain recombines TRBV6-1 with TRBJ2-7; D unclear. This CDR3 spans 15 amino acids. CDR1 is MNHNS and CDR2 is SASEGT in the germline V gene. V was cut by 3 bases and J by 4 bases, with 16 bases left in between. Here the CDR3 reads CASSDPRTEPYEQYF. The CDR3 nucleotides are TGTGCCAGCAGTGATCCCCGGACCGAACCTTACGAGCAGTACTTC.

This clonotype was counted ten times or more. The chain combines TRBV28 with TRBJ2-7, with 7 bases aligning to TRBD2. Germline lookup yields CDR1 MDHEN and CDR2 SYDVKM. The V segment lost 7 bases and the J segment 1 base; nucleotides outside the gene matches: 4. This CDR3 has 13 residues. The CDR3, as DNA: TGTGCCAGCATAGCGGGTGGATCCTACGAGCAGTACTTC. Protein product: CASIAGGSYEQYF.

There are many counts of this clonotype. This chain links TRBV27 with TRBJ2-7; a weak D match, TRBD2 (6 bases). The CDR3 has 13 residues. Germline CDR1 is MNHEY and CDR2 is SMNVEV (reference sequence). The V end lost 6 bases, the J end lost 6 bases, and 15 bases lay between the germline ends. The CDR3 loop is CASSHQGGVEQYF. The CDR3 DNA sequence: TGTGCCAGCAGCCATCAAGGCGGGGTCGAGCAGTACTTC.

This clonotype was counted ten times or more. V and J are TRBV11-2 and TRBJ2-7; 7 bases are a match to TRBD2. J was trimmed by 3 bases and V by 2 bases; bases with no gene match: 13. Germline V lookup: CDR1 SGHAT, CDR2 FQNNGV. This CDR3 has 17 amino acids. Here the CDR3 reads CASSLQAPRASGYEQYF. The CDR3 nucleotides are TGTGCCAGCAGCTTACAAGCTCCTCGAGCTAGCGGCTACGAGCAGTACTTC.

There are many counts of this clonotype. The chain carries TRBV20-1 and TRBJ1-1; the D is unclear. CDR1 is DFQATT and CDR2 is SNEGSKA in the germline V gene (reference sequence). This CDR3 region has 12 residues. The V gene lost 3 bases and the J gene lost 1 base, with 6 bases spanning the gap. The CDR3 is CSASGENTEAFF. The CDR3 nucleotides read TGCAGTGCTAGCGGGGAGAACACTGAAGCTTTCTTT.

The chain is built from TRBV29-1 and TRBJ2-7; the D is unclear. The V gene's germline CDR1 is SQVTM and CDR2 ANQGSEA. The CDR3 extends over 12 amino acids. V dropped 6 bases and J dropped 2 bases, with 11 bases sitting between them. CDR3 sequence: CSVDAGAYEQYF. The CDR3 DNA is TGCAGCGTGGACGCAGGCGCCTACGAGCAGTACTTC.

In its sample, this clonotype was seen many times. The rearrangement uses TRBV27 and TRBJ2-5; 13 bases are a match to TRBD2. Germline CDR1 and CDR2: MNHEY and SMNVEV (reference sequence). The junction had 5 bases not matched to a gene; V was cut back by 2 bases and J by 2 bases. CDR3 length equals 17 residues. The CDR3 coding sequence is TGTGCCAGCAGTTTAGTACCGGGACTAGCGGGACAAGAGACCCAGTACTTC. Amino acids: CASSLVPGLAGQETQYF.

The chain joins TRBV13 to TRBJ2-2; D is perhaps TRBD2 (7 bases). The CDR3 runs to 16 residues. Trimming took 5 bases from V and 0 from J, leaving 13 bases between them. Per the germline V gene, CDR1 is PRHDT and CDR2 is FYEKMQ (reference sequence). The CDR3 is CASSVRGATNTGELFF. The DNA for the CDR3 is TGTGCCAGCAGCGTCCGGGGGGCCACGAACACCGGGGAGCTGTTTTTT. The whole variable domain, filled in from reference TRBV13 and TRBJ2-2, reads AAGVIQSPRHLIKEKRETATLKCYPIPRHDTVYWYQQGPGQDPQFLISFYEKMQSDKGSIPDRFSAQQFSDYHSELNMSSLELGDSALYFCASSVRGATNTGELFFGEGSRLTVL.

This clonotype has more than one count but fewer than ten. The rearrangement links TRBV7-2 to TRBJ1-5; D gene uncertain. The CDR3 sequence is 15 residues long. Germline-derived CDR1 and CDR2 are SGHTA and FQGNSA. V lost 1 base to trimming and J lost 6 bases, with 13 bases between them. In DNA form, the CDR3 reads TGTGCCAGCAGCTTAGGACGGACCCTCGGTCAGCCCCAGCATTTT. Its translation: CASSLGRTLGQPQHF.

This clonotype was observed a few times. The CDR3 loop reads CACPGVGSYEQYF. As DNA, the CDR3 is TGTGCCTGCCCAGGGGTGGGCTCCTACGAGCAGTACTTC. The chain combines TRBV30 with TRBJ2-7; possible D gene TRBD1, 6 bases. This CDR3 is 13 amino acids long. Germline loops: CDR1 GTSNPN, CDR2 SVGIG (reference sequence). V was trimmed by 6 bases and J by 0 bases, leaving 12 bases between them.

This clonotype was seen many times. CDR3 coding DNA: TGTGCCAGCACCCTAGGGGGGACCCAGTACTTC. This translates into CASTLGGTQYF. The chain combines TRBV6-1 with TRBJ2-5, with D tentatively TRBD1 (6 bases). This CDR3 has 11 residues. V lost 7 bases to trimming and J lost 7 bases, with 10 bases between them. Germline V gene data show CDR1 as MNHNS and CDR2 as SASEGT.

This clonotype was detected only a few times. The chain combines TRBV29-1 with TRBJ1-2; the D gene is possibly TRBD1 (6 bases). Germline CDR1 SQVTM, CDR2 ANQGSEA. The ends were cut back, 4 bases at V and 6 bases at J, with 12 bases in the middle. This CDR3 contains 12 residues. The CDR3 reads CSVGYRVDGYTF. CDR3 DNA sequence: TGCAGCGTTGGGTACAGGGTTGATGGCTACACCTTC.

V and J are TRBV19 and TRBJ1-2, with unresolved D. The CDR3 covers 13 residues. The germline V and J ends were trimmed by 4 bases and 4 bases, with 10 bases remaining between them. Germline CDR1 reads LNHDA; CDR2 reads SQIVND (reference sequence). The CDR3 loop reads CASSTQKSYGYTF. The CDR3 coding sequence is TGTGCCAGTAGTACCCAGAAGAGCTATGGCTACACCTTC.

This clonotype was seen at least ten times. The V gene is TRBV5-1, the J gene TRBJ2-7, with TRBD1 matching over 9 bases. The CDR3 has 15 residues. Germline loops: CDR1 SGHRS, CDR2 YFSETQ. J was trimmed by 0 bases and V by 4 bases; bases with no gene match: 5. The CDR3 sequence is CASSAGQGSSYEQYF. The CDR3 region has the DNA TGCGCCAGCAGCGCTGGACAGGGGTCCTCCTACGAGCAGTACTTC.

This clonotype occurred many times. For the CDR3, the DNA is TGCAGTGCCCAGCGCCAGGTGGCCCAGTACTTC. Protein sequence: CSAQRQVAQYF. J is TRBJ2-5 and V is TRBV20-1; D uncertain. V lost 6 bases, J lost 9 bases, and 14 bases lay in between. This CDR3 spans 11 amino acids. Germline CDR1 reads DFQATT; CDR2 reads SNEGSKA (reference sequence).

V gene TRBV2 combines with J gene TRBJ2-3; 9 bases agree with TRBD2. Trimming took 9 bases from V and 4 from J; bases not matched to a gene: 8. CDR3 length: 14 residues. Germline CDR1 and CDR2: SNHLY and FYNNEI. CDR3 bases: TGTGCCAGGACAGGCGGGAGGGCCGCAGATACGCAGTATTTT. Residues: CARTGGRAADTQYF.

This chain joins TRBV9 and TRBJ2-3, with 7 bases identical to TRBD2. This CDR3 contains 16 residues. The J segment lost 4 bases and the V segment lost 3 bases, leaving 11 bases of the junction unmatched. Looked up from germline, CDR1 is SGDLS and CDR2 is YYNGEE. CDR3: CASSDPGAGVADTQYF. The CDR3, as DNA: TGTGCCAGCAGCGACCCTGGGGCGGGGGTGGCAGATACGCAGTATTTT.

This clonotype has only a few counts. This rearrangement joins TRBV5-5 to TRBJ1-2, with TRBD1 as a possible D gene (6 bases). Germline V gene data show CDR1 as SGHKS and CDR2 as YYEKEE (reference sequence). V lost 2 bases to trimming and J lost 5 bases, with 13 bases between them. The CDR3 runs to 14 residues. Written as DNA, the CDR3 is TGTGCCAGCAGCTTTACAGGGTCTGGGTATGGCTACACCTTC. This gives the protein CASSFTGSGYGYTF.

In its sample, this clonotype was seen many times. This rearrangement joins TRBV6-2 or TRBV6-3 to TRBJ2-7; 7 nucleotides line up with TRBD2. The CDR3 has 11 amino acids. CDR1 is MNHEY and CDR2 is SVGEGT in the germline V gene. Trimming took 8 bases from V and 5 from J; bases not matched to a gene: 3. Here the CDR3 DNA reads TGTGCCAGCTGGGGGGGAGACGAGCAGTACTTC. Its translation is CASWGGDEQYF.

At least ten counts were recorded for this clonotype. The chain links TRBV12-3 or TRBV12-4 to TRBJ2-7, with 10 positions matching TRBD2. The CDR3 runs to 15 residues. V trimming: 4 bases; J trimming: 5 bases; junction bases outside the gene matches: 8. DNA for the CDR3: TGTGCCAGCAGTTCAACTAGCGGGACAACAGACGAGCAGTACTTC. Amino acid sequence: CASSSTSGTTDEQYF.

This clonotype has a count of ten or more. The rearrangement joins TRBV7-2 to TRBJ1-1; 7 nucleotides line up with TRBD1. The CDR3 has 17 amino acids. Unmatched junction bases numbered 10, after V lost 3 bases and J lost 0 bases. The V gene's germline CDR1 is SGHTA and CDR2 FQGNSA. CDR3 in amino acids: CASSFGTVLGMNTEAFF. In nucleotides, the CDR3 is TGTGCCAGCAGCTTCGGGACAGTTTTGGGGATGAACACTGAAGCTTTCTTT.